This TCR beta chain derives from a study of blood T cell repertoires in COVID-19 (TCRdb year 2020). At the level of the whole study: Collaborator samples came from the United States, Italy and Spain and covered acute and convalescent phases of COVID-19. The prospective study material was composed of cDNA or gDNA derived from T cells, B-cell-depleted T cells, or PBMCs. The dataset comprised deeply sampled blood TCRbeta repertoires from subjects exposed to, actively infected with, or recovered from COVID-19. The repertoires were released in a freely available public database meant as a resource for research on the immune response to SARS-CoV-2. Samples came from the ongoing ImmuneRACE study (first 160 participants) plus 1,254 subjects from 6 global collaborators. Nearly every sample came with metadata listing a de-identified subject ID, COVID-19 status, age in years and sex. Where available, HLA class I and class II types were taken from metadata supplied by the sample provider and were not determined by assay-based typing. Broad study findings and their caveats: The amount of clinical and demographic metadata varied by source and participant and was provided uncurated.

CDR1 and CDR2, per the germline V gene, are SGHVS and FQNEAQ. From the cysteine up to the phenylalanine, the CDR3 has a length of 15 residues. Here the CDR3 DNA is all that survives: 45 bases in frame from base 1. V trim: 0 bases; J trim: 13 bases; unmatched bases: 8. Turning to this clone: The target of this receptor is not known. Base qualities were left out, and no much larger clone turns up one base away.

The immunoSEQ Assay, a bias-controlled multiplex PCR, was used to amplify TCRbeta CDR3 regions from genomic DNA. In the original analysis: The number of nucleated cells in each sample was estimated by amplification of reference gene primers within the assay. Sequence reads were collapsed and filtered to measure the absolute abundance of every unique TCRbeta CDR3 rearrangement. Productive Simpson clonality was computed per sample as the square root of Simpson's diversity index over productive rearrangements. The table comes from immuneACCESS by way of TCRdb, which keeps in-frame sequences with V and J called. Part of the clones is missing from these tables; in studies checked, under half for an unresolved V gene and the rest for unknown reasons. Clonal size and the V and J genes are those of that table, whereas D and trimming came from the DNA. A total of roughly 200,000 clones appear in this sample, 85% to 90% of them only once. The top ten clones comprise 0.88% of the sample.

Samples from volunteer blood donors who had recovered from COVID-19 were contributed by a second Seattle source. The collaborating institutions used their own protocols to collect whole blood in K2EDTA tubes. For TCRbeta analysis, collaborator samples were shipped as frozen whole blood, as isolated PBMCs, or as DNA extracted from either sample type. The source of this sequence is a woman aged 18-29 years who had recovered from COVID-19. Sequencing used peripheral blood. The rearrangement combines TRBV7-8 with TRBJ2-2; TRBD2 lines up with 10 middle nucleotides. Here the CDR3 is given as CASSLAAGGLRGLFF. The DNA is TGTGCCAGCAGCTTAGCAGCGGGAGGGCTTCGTGGGCTGTTTTTT.